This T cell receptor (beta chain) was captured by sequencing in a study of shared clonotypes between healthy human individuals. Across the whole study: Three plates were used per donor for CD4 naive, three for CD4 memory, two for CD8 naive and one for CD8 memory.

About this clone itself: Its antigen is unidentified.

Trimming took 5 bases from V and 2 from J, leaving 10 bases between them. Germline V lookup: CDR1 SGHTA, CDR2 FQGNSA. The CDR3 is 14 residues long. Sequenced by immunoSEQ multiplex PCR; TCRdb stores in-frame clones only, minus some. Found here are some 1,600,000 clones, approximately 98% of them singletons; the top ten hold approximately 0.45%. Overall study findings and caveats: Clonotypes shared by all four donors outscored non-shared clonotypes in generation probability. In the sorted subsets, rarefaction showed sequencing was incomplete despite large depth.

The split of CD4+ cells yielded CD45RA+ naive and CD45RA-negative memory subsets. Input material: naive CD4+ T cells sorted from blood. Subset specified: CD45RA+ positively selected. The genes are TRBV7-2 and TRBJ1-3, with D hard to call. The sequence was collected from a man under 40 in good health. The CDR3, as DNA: TGTGCCAGCAGCGGTCGCAGAACTGGAAACACCATATATTTT. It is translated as CASSGRRTGNTIYF. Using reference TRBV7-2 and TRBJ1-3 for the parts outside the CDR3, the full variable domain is GAGVSQSPSNKVTEKGKDVELRCDPISGHTALYWYRQSLGQGLEFLIYFQGNSAPDKSGLPSDRFSAERTGGSVSTLTIQRTQQEDSAVYLCASSGRRTGNTIYFGEGSWLTVV.